The sequence of this TCR beta chain was determined in a study of a mutant IDH1 vaccine in newly diagnosed glioma. The overall study: Vaccine administration was initiated 4-6 weeks following radiotherapy alone, or with temozolomide cycles.

With regard to this clone: Antigen unknown.

The method was immunoSEQ multiplex PCR; TCRdb's version includes in-frame clones alone and lacks a portion of them. The sample lists about 40,000 clones, approximately 80% occurring once. Trimming shortened V by 5 bases and J by 5 bases, and 18 bases separated the two germline ends. Germline lookup yields CDR1 GTSNPN and CDR2 SVGIG (reference sequence). The CDR3 sequence is 14 residues long. As to time point: week 47, end of study. One vaccine dose held 300 ug of mutant IDH1 20-mer peptide and came with topical imiquimod. The TCR originated in a man aged 18 to 35 with glioma. Some clones in this sample may be carry-over from other donors' samples. Here the sequenced sample was PBMCs, taken from a glioma patient whose treatment included an IDH1 peptide vaccine. The chain is built from TRBV30 and TRBJ1-1; D possibly corresponds to TRBD1 (5 bases). The CDR3 region is CAWFMQGGPTEAFF. CDR3 DNA sequence: TGTGCCTGGTTTATGCAGGGTGGACCTACTGAAGCTTTCTTT.